This T cell receptor beta chain originates from a study of T cell repertoires in cytomegalovirus infection. Study context: As its CMV epitopes, the study selected recently identified HLA-C-restricted and well-studied HLA-B-restricted targets. Public TCR beta signatures provided an indication of both CMV infection and a matching HLA type.

The germline V gene encodes CDR1 MGHRA and CDR2 YSYEKL. The CDR3 spans 14 residues. J gave up 3 bases and V 7 bases, and 7 bases lay outside the gene matches. Note on this clonotype: What it binds is not known.

General study findings and limits: People with CMV and the relevant HLA were identified by cumulative public TCR beta family frequency. Dominant in the ex vivo response were TCR beta clonotypes restricted by HLA-C and specific for CMV.

TCRdb re-derived calls from the reads in MiXCR, one entry per CDR3 protein. The sample consists of a few hundred thousand distinct CDR3 sequences, over 35% of them appearing once. The chain joins TRBV4-1 to TRBJ2-3; 7 bases fit TRBD2. The sequence was collected from a human donor in good health (CMV status not recorded). Some clones in this sample may be carry-over from other donors' samples. The sequencing used cultured PBMCs, collected from culture after CMV antigen stimulation. As DNA, the CDR3 is TGCGCCAGCAAATTGGAAGCGGGGACAGATACGCAGTATTTT. Translating it yields CASKLEAGTDTQYF.